This record looks at one TCR beta chain sequence and its context. This sample stems from a study of T cell changes during pregnancy in multiple sclerosis. Sequencing was performed with immunoSEQ multiplex PCR; in TCRdb, only in-frame clones are kept and a portion is missing. Of roughly 50,000 clones in the sample, roughly nine tenths are singletons; the top ten hold 7% to 10%. CDR3 size: 12 residues. Germline V gives CDR1 SGDLS, CDR2 YYNGEE. Between the trimmed V and J ends, which lost 3 bases and 1 base, there was a span of 3 bases. The chain has TRBV9 and TRBJ2-3, with D unclear. The sample consisted of CD8+ T cells from peripheral blood mononuclear cells, taken in the second trimester of pregnancy. The sequence came from a female donor with multiple sclerosis, enrolled in a pregnancy study. CDR3 residues: CASSAGTDTQYF. CDR3 nucleotides: TGTGCCAGCAGCGCCGGCACAGATACGCAGTATTTT. The variable domain in full, with the rest retrieved from reference TRBV9 and TRBJ2-3, is DSGVTQTPKHLITATGQRVTLRCSPRSGDLSVYWYQQSLDQGLQFLIQYYNGEERAKGNILERFSAQQFPDLHSELNLSSLELGDSALYFCASSAGTDTQYFGPGTRLTVL.